The present T cell receptor (beta chain) was sequenced within a study of blood T cell repertoires in COVID-19. Background on the study: The samples span acute and convalescent COVID-19 from the United States, Italy and Spain.

TCRdb's table, derived via immunoSEQ multiplex PCR, lists solely in-frame clones and lacks some. This table has some 200,000 clones, 94% appearing once. This clone was detected only a few times. The CDR3 extends over 15 amino acids. Germline CDR1 and CDR2: LNHNV and YYDKDF (reference sequence). J gave up 5 bases and V 3 bases, and 7 bases lay outside the gene matches. The genes are TRBV15 and TRBJ1-5; 7 nucleotides line up with TRBD1. This sequence originates from a man younger than 40 with COVID-19, enrolled during active disease. What was sequenced was peripheral blood. CDR3 sequence reads: CATSSQTGKDQPQHF. CDR3 DNA sequence: TGTGCCACCAGCAGTCAGACAGGGAAAGATCAGCCCCAGCATTTT.